This record concerns one T cell receptor (beta chain) sequence. This clonotype showed up just a few times. The antigen this receptor binds is unknown. Per-base quality was not reported, and no clone a single base away is much larger than it. The germline V gene (reference sequence) specifies LNHNV as CDR1 and YYDKDF as CDR2. V loses 2 bases of germline sequence and J loses 2 bases, and the interval between the two ends is 13 bases. The CDR3 goes from the cysteine to the phenylalanine over 15 residues. Of all the DNA, just the CDR3 is kept, 45 bases in frame from base 1. This record comes from a study of CD8+CD57+ T cells in acquired aplastic anemia (dated by TCRdb to 2017 to 2018). With respect to the entire study: On average, sorted CD4+ and CD8+ cells yielded about 3 ug of extracted DNA, with a range of about 0.19 to 30 ug. CD8+CD57+ expansion was defined as frequency above the mean frequency observed in healthy subjects.

Profiling of TCR beta VDJ combinations and CDR3 sequences used genomic DNA as the template. An Illumina HiSeq 2000 was used for TCR repertoire sequencing. Per the original workflow: Repertoire assessment relied on Simpson's diversity index, CDR3 size and DJ length profiles, and TRBV/TRBJ rearrangement plots. The immunodominant clone was defined as the most abundant DNA sequence in deep sequencing data. CDR3 amino acid sequences were checked for sharing between subjects and were compared against published repertoires and the VDJdb database. Using fastp at Q25 and MiXCR, TCRdb reprocessed the public reads and kept productive beta chains. Rows are unified per CDR3 protein, each entry keeping the most common DNA and genes. In this record, the V and J calls reflect TCRdb's handling and not the investigators' own analysis. This sample is represented by some 170,000 distinct CDR3 sequences; around 50% of them were singletons. Of the sample, roughly 1.1% falls within the top ten clones.

Patients chosen for sequencing had shown expansion of CD8+CD57+ cells by flow cytometry. Severe acquired aplastic anemia was diagnosed in all patients according to International Study of Aplastic Anemia and Agranulocytosis and Camitta criteria. No therapy had been received by the patients at the time of blood sampling. In the study, sorted CD4+ and CD8+ blood T cells from patients with severe aplastic anemia and from healthy subjects underwent deep sequencing of TCR repertoires. In the USA, patient enrollment took place under clinicaltrials.gov protocols 00001620, 01623167, 00001397, 00071045, 00081523 and 00961064. Ficoll-Paque density gradient centrifugation was used to isolate peripheral blood mononuclear cells. CD4+ and CD8+ T cells were sorted by FACS or magnetic beads before DNA extraction. The full study reports these points: Patients and healthy controls showed no significant difference in CD8+ Simpson's diversity (P=0.060). Roughly 31 CD8+ CDR3 sequences were shared between patients and controls but appeared highly expressed in patients and within their immunodominant clones.

The source material was sorted CD4+, CD8+, or CD8+CD57+ T cells (not recorded which) from PBMCs. This clonotype originated in a human donor with aplastic anemia. Recombination connected TRBV15 to TRBJ2-7; TRBD1 could be the D gene, as 6 bases match. The DNA sequence reads TGTGCCACCAGCAGAACCGGGACACCCGCCTACGAGCAGTACTTC. Its translation reads: CATSRTGTPAYEQYF.